Listed here are 19 T cell receptor beta chains from one sample, sequenced in a study of cytomegalovirus exposure and HLA in healthy donors. The PCR had 60 Vbeta and 13 Jbeta primers. Assay: immunoSEQ multiplex PCR; the TCRdb copy retains only in-frame clones and omits some. The data contain 100,000 to 150,000 clones, about 73% of them singletons. Sequences were obtained from PBMCs. Receptors were obtained from a human donor in good health.

A few counts support this clone. The genes are TRBV25-1 and TRBJ2-5; the match to TRBD1 covers 7 bases. Germline assignment: CDR1 MGHDK and CDR2 SYGVNS. Trimming at V came to 7 bases and at J to 2 bases, leaving 10 bases not matched to a gene. This CDR3 comprises 15 residues. The CDR3 nucleotides are TGTGCCAGCACCAAAAAGGGACAGCAGCAAGAGACCCAGTACTTC. Its translation: CASTKKGQQQETQYF.

The chain is built from TRBV5-1 and TRBJ2-3; 13 bases align to TRBD2. The V segment lost 3 bases and the J segment 3 bases; nucleotides outside the gene matches: 7. This CDR3 region has 17 residues. Germline loops: CDR1 SGHRS, CDR2 YFSETQ. CDR3 region: CASSSPTSGGWTDTQYF. CDR3 nucleotides: TGCGCCAGCAGCTCGCCGACTAGCGGGGGGTGGACAGATACGCAGTATTTT.

This sequence joins TRBV18 and TRBJ2-2, with 13 bases fitting TRBD2. The CDR3 runs to 17 residues. CDR1 is KGHSH, CDR2 LQKENI, per germline. With 3 bases clipped from V and 0 bases from J, the junction kept 1 base outside the gene matches. The DNA for the CDR3 is TGTGCCAGCTCACCGACTAGCGGGGGGACGAACACCGGGGAGCTGTTTTTT. Protein product: CASSPTSGGTNTGELFF.

The V call is TRBV19, the J call TRBJ2-3; 8 nucleotides line up with TRBD2. The trim removed 3 bases at V and 4 bases at J, leaving 3 bases unmatched. The CDR3 is 14 amino acids. The V gene's germline CDR1 is LNHDA and CDR2 SQIVND (reference sequence). CDR3 sequence (DNA): TGTGCCAGTAGTATCGGGAGGGTAGCAGATACGCAGTATTTT. Translated: CASSIGRVADTQYF.

The gene calls are TRBV11-2 and TRBJ1-6, with 7 bases identical to TRBD1. CDR1 and CDR2 (germline): SGHAT, FQNNGV. The CDR3 covers 17 residues. Losses at the gene ends were 5 bases for V and 0 bases for J; bases not matched to a gene: 7. The CDR3: CASSITGAGSYNSPLHF. DNA for the CDR3: TGTGCCAGCAGCATTACAGGGGCGGGCTCCTATAATTCACCCCTCCACTTT. The variable domain in full, with the rest retrieved from reference TRBV11-2 and TRBJ1-6, is EAGVAQSPRYKIIEKRQSVAFWCNPISGHATLYWYQQILGQGPKLLIQFQNNGVVDDSQLPKDRFSAERLKGVDSTLKIQPAKLEDSAVYLCASSITGAGSYNSPLHFGNGTRLTVT.

This clone turned up a few times. This sequence joins TRBV5-4 and TRBJ1-4; D gene unclear. V lost 4 bases and J lost 6, with 13 bases in between. Germline loops: CDR1 SGHNT, CDR2 YYREEE (reference sequence). The CDR3 loop spans 14 amino acids. The CDR3 DNA follows: TGTGCCAGCAGCCGAGACACGGACTATGAAAAACTGTTTTTT. Translated, it gives CASSRDTDYEKLFF.

This chain uses TRBV30 with TRBJ1-3; 8 nucleotides line up with TRBD1. V dropped 4 bases and J dropped 7; count of bases not matched to a gene: 0. CDR1 GTSNPN and CDR2 SVGIG come from the germline V gene (reference sequence). The CDR3 consists of 11 residues. The CDR3 sequence: CAWNRGNTIYF. The CDR3 region has the DNA TGTGCCTGGAACAGGGGGAACACCATATATTTT.

The V call is TRBV11-2, the J call TRBJ2-5; 11 bases line up with TRBD2. CDR1 SGHAT and CDR2 FQNNGV come from the germline V gene. The CDR3 runs 16 residues. V shed 6 bases, J shed 3 bases, and the junction held 9 bases outside the gene matches. CDR3 bases: TGTGCCAGCAGGCCCTGGGGGGGACTAGCGGAAGAGACCCAGTACTTC. It encodes CASRPWGGLAEETQYF.

There are a few counts of this clone. CDR3 in amino acids: CASSLYVGGLYNEQFF. CDR3 nucleotides: TGTGCCAGCAGTTTATACGTCGGAGGGCTCTACAATGAGCAGTTCTTC. V and J are TRBV27 and TRBJ2-1, with D maybe TRBD2 (6 bases). Germline CDR1 reads MNHEY; CDR2 reads SMNVEV (reference sequence). The CDR3 extends over 16 amino acids. Trimming shortened V by 1 base and J by 3 bases, and 13 bases separated the two germline ends.

The rearrangement links TRBV7-8 to TRBJ1-2; 8 nucleotides line up with TRBD1. J was trimmed by 7 bases and V by 5 bases; bases with no gene match: 6. The germline gives CDR1 SGHVS, CDR2 FQNEAQ. The CDR3 is 13 amino acids. CDR3 sequence: CASSKTQGAGYTF. The CDR3 DNA is TGTGCCAGCAGCAAAACCCAGGGGGCTGGCTACACCTTC.

The rearrangement joins TRBV9 to TRBJ1-4; D is perhaps TRBD1 (6 bases). The CDR3 is made up of 16 amino acids. CDR1 is SGDLS and CDR2 is YYNGEE in the germline V gene. Trimming left V 4 bases short and J 0 bases short, with 13 bases between. The CDR3 nucleotides read TGTGCCAGCAGCTACCGACAGGACCCAACTAATGAAAAACTGTTTTTT. Amino acid sequence: CASSYRQDPTNEKLFF.

The CDR3 DNA reads TGTGCCAGCAGCTCCAGGACAGGACTCTCTGGGGCCAACGTCCTGACTTTC. This gives the protein CASSSRTGLSGANVLTF. The V call is TRBV7-9, the J call TRBJ2-6, with TRBD1 matching over 7 bases. The V gene end was trimmed by 4 bases and the J gene end by 0 bases; junction bases not matched to a gene: 6. The germline CDR1 and CDR2 sequences are SEHNR and FQNEAQ (reference sequence). CDR3 size: 17 residues.

V is TRBV6-6 and J is TRBJ1-6, with a tentative D call TRBD1 (5 bases). CDR3 length: 14 residues. V lost 4 bases, J lost 9 bases, and 13 bases lay in between. Germline V gives CDR1 MNHNY, CDR2 SVGAGI (reference sequence). The DNA for the CDR3 is TGTGCCAGCAGTTTTTTGCAGGGCTCTTCACCCCTCCACTTT. Residues: CASSFLQGSSPLHF.

This sequence joins TRBV5-8 and TRBJ2-7; possible D gene TRBD2, 5 bases. Germline V CDR1 and CDR2: SGHTS, YDEGEE. This CDR3 spans 19 amino acids. Trimming pared 0 bases from V and 2 bases from J, leaving 24 bases between. The CDR3: CASSLAGVGGLIRPYEQYF. The CDR3 bases are TGTGCCAGCAGCTTGGCTGGAGTTGGAGGATTAATACGACCCTACGAGCAGTACTTC. The whole variable domain, filled in from reference TRBV5-8 and TRBJ2-7, reads EAGVTQSPTHLIKTRGQQATLRCSPISGHTSVYWYQQALGLGLQFLLWYDEGEERNRGNFPPRFSGRQFPNYSSELNVNALELEDSALYLCASSLAGVGGLIRPYEQYFGPGTRLTVT.

This clone was seen a single time. This chain links TRBV7-2 with TRBJ2-1, with TRBD2 matching over 7 bases. The CDR3 extends over 17 amino acids. Germline-derived CDR1 and CDR2 are SGHTA and FQGNSA. J lost 2 bases, V lost 6 bases, and 13 bases had no gene match. The CDR3 nucleotides read TGTGCCAGCAGGGAGACATGGGGGGGAGGAACCTACAATGAGCAGTTCTTC. It encodes CASRETWGGGTYNEQFF.

In its sample, this clone was seen a few times. The genes are TRBV15 and TRBJ1-1, with D tentatively TRBD1 (6 bases). This CDR3 comprises 16 residues. Per the germline V gene, CDR1 is LNHNV and CDR2 is YYDKDF (reference sequence). Trimming removed 0 bases from V and 0 bases from J, with 11 bases in between. The CDR3 nucleotides read TGTGCCACCAGCAGAGATGCGACAGGTTTGAACACTGAAGCTTTCTTT. Amino acid sequence: CATSRDATGLNTEAFF.

This rearrangement joins TRBV29-1 to TRBJ2-1; 16 nucleotides agree with TRBD2. This CDR3 comprises 16 residues. J gave up 9 bases and V 6 bases, and 11 bases lay outside the gene matches. Germline V gives CDR1 SQVTM, CDR2 ANQGSEA. In nucleotides, the CDR3 is TGCAGCGTCGCACCGGGACTAGCGGGGGGGCCAGGTGAGCAGTTCTTC. This sequence encodes CSVAPGLAGGPGEQFF.

The V call is TRBV10-2, the J call TRBJ2-2; D is possibly TRBD2 (5 bases). The CDR3 extends over 14 amino acids. Trimming removed 6 bases from V and 10 bases from J, with 18 bases in between. Germline V gene sequence: CDR1 WSHSY, CDR2 SAAADI. The CDR3 DNA sequence: TGCGCCAGCAGCTTTGCGGCGGGCGGAGTGGAGCTGTTTTTT. Residues: CASSFAAGGVELFF.

The rearrangement links TRBV7-2 to TRBJ2-5; a possible D gene is TRBD2 (5 bases). This CDR3 spans 16 amino acids. Germline V CDR1 and CDR2: SGHTA, FQGNSA. V lost 5 bases, J lost 3 bases, and 19 bases lay in between. As DNA, the CDR3 is TGTGCCAGCAGCCCGCCGGGGAGCAGAACAAAAGAGACCCAGTACTTC. This encodes CASSPPGSRTKETQYF.